What follows describes a single T cell receptor beta chain. The antigen remains undetermined. This record comes from a study of shared clonotypes between healthy human individuals. Only in-frame clones appear in the TCRdb table, and some are missing; sequencing was by immunoSEQ multiplex PCR. The data show roughly 2 million clones, roughly 94% seen once. Donors, healthy HIV-negative adults, lacked recent acute infections or vaccinations. General study results and limits: Sequencing of the sorted subsets was shown by rarefaction to be incomplete despite large depth. When naive CD4 clonotypes were compared across a few donors, approximately 4.9% were shared.

Sequencing input: naive CD4+ T cells sorted from blood. This sample's subset: CD45RA+ positively selected. The source is a man younger than 35 in good health.

The CDR3, as DNA: TGTGCCAGCAGTCAGGGACAGTCTGTTTATAATTCACCCCTCCACTTT. Translation: CASSQGQSVYNSPLHF. The chain combines TRBV7-9 with TRBJ1-6; TRBD1 matches at 7 bases. The CDR3 contains 16 residues. Germline V gene data show CDR1 as SEHNR and CDR2 as FQNEAQ (reference sequence). V was clipped by 6 bases and J by 4 bases; unmatched bases: 9.